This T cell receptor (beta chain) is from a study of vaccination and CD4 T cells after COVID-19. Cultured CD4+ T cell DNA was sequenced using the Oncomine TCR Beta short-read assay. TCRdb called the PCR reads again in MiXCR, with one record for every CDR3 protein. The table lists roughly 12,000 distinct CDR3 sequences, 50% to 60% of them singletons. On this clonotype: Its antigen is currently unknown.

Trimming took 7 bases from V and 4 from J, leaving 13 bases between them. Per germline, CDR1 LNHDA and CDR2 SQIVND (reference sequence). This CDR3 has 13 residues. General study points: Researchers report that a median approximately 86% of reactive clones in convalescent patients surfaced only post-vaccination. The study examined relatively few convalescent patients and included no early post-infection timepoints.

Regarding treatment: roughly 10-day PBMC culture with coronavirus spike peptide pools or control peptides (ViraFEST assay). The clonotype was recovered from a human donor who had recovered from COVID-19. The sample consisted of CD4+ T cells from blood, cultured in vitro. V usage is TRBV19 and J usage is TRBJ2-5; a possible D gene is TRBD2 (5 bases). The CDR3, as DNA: TGTGCCAGTAAGGAGCCGGGGAGAGAGACCCAGTACTTC. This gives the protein CASKEPGRETQYF.